These 29 T cell receptor beta chains came from one sample sequenced in a study of CD8 T cells in Susac syndrome. Random hexamers were used to reverse transcribe the RNA input (about 0.5 to 1 ug). Each CDR3 protein is one row after TCRdb ran MiXCR on the immunoSEQ multiplex PCR reads. The sample lists about 300,000 distinct CDR3 sequences; over 75% were seen once. Material: CD8+ T cells from PBMCs. These TCRs come from a human donor with multiple sclerosis.

V is TRBV30 and J is TRBJ2-7; no reliable D call. Germline V gene data show CDR1 as GTSNPN and CDR2 as SVGIG (reference sequence). CDR3 length: 13 residues. Trimming removed 6 bases at V and 1 base at J, with 13 bases between. The CDR3 loop reads CACLHLGSYEQYF. As DNA, the CDR3 is TGTGCCTGCCTTCACCTAGGTTCCTACGAGCAGTACTTC.

The gene calls are TRBV6-5 and TRBJ2-5, with 11 bases that match TRBD1. The CDR3 is made up of 15 amino acids. Germline CDR1 is MNHEY and CDR2 is SVGAGI. The V gene end was trimmed by 4 bases and the J gene end by 5 bases; junction bases not matched to a gene: 6. CDR3 amino acids: CASSFGQGARETQYF. The CDR3 bases are TGTGCCAGCAGTTTCGGACAGGGGGCTCGGGAGACCCAGTACTTC.

A single count supports this clonotype. CDR3 nucleotide sequence: TGTGCCAGCAGTTCCGACAGGGTCAACTATGGCTACACCTTC. Amino acids: CASSSDRVNYGYTF. The J gene is TRBJ1-2, the V gene TRBV7-9; TRBD1 agrees at 7 bases. This CDR3 region has 14 residues. Germline trimming cut 6 bases from V and 2 bases from J; bases unmatched to any gene: 6. The germline V gene encodes CDR1 SEHNR and CDR2 FQNEAQ (reference sequence).

The chain has TRBV30 and TRBJ1-1, with a possible D match to TRBD1 (6 bases). The germline V gene encodes CDR1 GTSNPN and CDR2 SVGIG (reference sequence). This CDR3 has 13 amino acids. V lost 5 bases to trimming and J lost 1 base, with 11 bases between them. This CDR3 reads CAWGDIANTEAFF. The CDR3 DNA is TGTGCCTGGGGGGACATAGCGAACACTGAAGCTTTCTTT.

The gene calls are TRBV29-1 and TRBJ2-1; TRBD1 might be the D (5 bases). Germline lookup yields CDR1 SQVTM and CDR2 ANQGSEA. V shed 2 bases and J shed 9 bases, with 11 bases lying between them. CDR3 length: 12 amino acids. The CDR3 nucleotides are TGCAGCGTTGAAACAGGACCCAGTGAGCAGTTCTTC. This sequence encodes CSVETGPSEQFF.

This sequence joins TRBV28 and TRBJ2-3; D gene ambiguous. CDR1 and CDR2 from the germline V gene are MDHEN and SYDVKM. The CDR3 consists of 12 residues. V was trimmed by 7 bases and J by 1 base, leaving 6 bases between them. The CDR3 sequence is CASTAGTDTQYF. DNA for the CDR3: TGTGCCAGCACCGCGGGCACAGATACGCAGTATTTT. Variable domain in full (rest from reference TRBV28 and TRBJ2-3): DVKVTQSSRYLVKRTGEKVFLECVQDMDHENMFWYRQDPGLGLRLIYFSYDVKMKEKGDIPEGYSVSREKKERFSLILESASTNQTSMYLCASTAGTDTQYFGPGTRLTVL.

J is TRBJ2-7 and V is TRBV20-1; TRBD1 aligns across 7 bases. The CDR3 runs 14 residues. The germline V gene encodes CDR1 DFQATT and CDR2 SNEGSKA (reference sequence). V dropped 6 bases and J dropped 3; count of bases not matched to a gene: 11. The CDR3 sequence is CSAPRQGWYYEQYF. The DNA of the CDR3 is TGCAGTGCACCAAGACAGGGCTGGTACTACGAGCAGTACTTC.

This chain joins TRBV9 and TRBJ1-1; unclear D gene. Between the trimmed V and J ends, which lost 0 bases and 0 bases, there was a span of 9 bases. The CDR3 loop spans 15 amino acids. Per the germline V gene, CDR1 is SGDLS and CDR2 is YYNGEE. In nucleotides, the CDR3 is TGTGCCAGCAGCGTAGGGGTATATATGAACACTGAAGCTTTCTTT. It translates to CASSVGVYMNTEAFF.

V gene TRBV20-1 combines with J gene TRBJ2-3; tentative D call: TRBD1 (5 bases). Germline-derived CDR1 and CDR2 are DFQATT and SNEGSKA (reference sequence). V lost 1 base to trimming and J lost 5 bases, with 10 bases between them. The CDR3 totals 13 residues. For the CDR3, the DNA is TGCAGTGCTAGAGGGGGCACCCGAGATACGCAGTATTTT. It specifies CSARGGTRDTQYF.

This sequence joins TRBV28 and TRBJ2-7; the D is unclear. The length of the CDR3 is 12 residues. V dropped 6 bases and J dropped 2 bases, with 8 bases sitting between them. Germline V gene data show CDR1 as MDHEN and CDR2 as SYDVKM. As DNA, the CDR3 is TGTGCCAGCAGATACGGCGCCTACGAGCAGTACTTC. Translation: CASRYGAYEQYF.

The chain joins TRBV10-3 to TRBJ2-1; D gene unclear. The CDR3 contains 13 residues. CDR1 ENHRY and CDR2 SYGVKD come from the germline V gene. V was trimmed by 6 bases and J by 2 bases, leaving 8 bases between them. CDR3 loop: CAIRRDPYNEQFF. CDR3 DNA: TGTGCCATCAGGCGAGATCCCTACAATGAGCAGTTCTTC.

The chain is built from TRBV2 and TRBJ2-2; D might be TRBD1 (5 bases). Germline loops: CDR1 SNHLY, CDR2 FYNNEI. The CDR3 length is 14 residues. V was trimmed by 6 bases and J by 1 base, leaving 9 bases between them. This CDR3 reads CASRDTQNTGELFF. The CDR3, as DNA: TGTGCCAGCAGGGACACCCAGAACACCGGGGAGCTGTTTTTT. Drawing the rest from reference TRBV2 and TRBJ2-2, the complete variable domain is EPEVTQTPSHQVTQMGQEVILRCVPISNHLYFYWYRQILGQKVEFLVSFYNNEISEKSEIFDDQFSVERPDGSNFTLKIRSTKLEDSAMYFCASRDTQNTGELFFGEGSRLTVL.

V gene TRBV28 combines with J gene TRBJ1-5; D is undetermined. Trimming pared 3 bases from V and 2 bases from J, leaving 5 bases between. There are 13 residues in the CDR3. Germline loops: CDR1 MDHEN, CDR2 SYDVKM. In DNA form, the CDR3 reads TGTGCCAGCAGTTTCGTTGGCAATCAGCCCCAGCATTTT. Protein: CASSFVGNQPQHF.

For the CDR3, the DNA is TGTGCCAGCGGGCTACTGGGAACGAACACCGGGGAGCTGTTTTTT. This gives the protein CASGLLGTNTGELFF. The chain uses TRBV3-1 and TRBJ2-2; no definite D call. This CDR3 is built from 15 residues. CDR1 is LGHDT and CDR2 is YNNKEL in the germline V gene (reference sequence). V was trimmed by 8 bases and J by 0 bases, leaving 13 bases between them. Together with reference TRBV3-1 and TRBJ2-2, the CDR3 gives the full variable domain: DTAVSQTPKYLVTQMGNDKSIKCEQNLGHDTMYWYKQDSKKFLKIMFSYNNKELIINETVPNRFSPKSPDKAHLNLHINSLELGDSAVYFCASGLLGTNTGELFFGEGSRLTVL.

This clonotype appeared a single time. This rearrangement joins TRBV30 to TRBJ1-1; 9 positions match TRBD1. Unmatched junction bases numbered 9, after V lost 2 bases and J lost 5 bases. CDR3 length equals 15 residues. Germline V gives CDR1 GTSNPN, CDR2 SVGIG (reference sequence). In DNA form, the CDR3 reads TGTGCCTGGAGTTCCCCGGACAGGGGCGCGACTGAAGCTTTCTTT. Amino acid sequence: CAWSSPDRGATEAFF. Based on the CDR3 plus reference TRBV30 and TRBJ1-1, the full variable domain is SQTIHQWPATLVQPVGSPLSLECTVEGTSNPNLYWYRQAAGRGLQLLFYSVGIGQISSEVPQNLSASRPQDRQFILSSKKLLLSDSGFYLCAWSSPDRGATEAFFGQGTRLTVV.

The chain carries TRBV29-1 and TRBJ2-1; TRBD2 matches 12 bases. J gave up 7 bases and V 7 bases, and 8 bases lay outside the gene matches. The CDR3 runs 14 residues. From germline, CDR1 is SQVTM and CDR2 ANQGSEA. The CDR3 DNA reads as TGCAGCGCGTCACTAGCGGGAGGTTGGAATGAGCAGTTCTTC. This gives the protein CSASLAGGWNEQFF.

The V gene is TRBV12-3 or TRBV12-4, the J gene TRBJ2-2; 8 bases match TRBD1. The CDR3 sequence is 14 residues long. V shed 6 bases and J 7 bases; nucleotides not matched to a gene: 7. The CDR3 DNA reads TGTGCCAGCAGAACCGGACAGGGCAGCGGGGAGCTGTTTTTT. It encodes CASRTGQGSGELFF.

The rearrangement joins TRBV28 to TRBJ2-1; 8 nucleotides agree with TRBD2. J gave up 8 bases and V 3 bases, and 9 bases lay outside the gene matches. This CDR3 spans 15 amino acids. Per germline, CDR1 MDHEN and CDR2 SYDVKM. CDR3: CASSFGGRRGDEQFF. The CDR3 nucleotides are TGTGCCAGCAGTTTTGGCGGGAGGAGGGGGGATGAGCAGTTCTTC. The entire variable domain, with the rest obtained from reference TRBV28 and TRBJ2-1, is as follows: DVKVTQSSRYLVKRTGEKVFLECVQDMDHENMFWYRQDPGLGLRLIYFSYDVKMKEKGDIPEGYSVSREKKERFSLILESASTNQTSMYLCASSFGGRRGDEQFFGPGTRLTVL.

The V and J genes are TRBV20-1 and TRBJ2-7; TRBD2 is a possible D gene (5 bases). The CDR3 length is 16 residues. The germline V and J ends were trimmed by 0 bases and 2 bases, with 17 bases remaining between them. Germline assignment: CDR1 DFQATT and CDR2 SNEGSKA (reference sequence). The DNA of the CDR3 is TGCAGTGCTAGAGACTCCATAGCGTCGACGGCCTACGAGCAGTACTTC. It codes for CSARDSIASTAYEQYF.

This chain uses TRBV5-6 with TRBJ1-5, with no clear D. From germline, CDR1 is SGHDT and CDR2 YYEEEE. The CDR3 is 12 residues long. Trimming left V 2 bases short and J 6 bases short, with 6 bases between. The CDR3 here is CASSFGVQPQHF. The CDR3 coding sequence is TGTGCCAGCAGCTTCGGGGTTCAGCCCCAGCATTTT. Complete variable domain (other parts from reference TRBV5-6 and TRBJ1-5): DAGVTQSPTHLIKTRGQQVTLRCSPKSGHDTVSWYQQALGQGPQFIFQYYEEEERQRGNFPDRFSGHQFPNYSSELNVNALLLGDSALYLCASSFGVQPQHFGDGTRLSIL.

The V and J genes are TRBV7-3 and TRBJ2-7, with no clear D. CDR1 and CDR2 from the germline V gene are SGHTA and FQGTGA. Between the trimmed V and J ends, which lost 5 bases and 1 base, there was a span of 12 bases. The CDR3 runs to 14 residues. DNA for the CDR3: TGTGCCAGCAGCCCCCCAAAGGTATCCTACGAGCAGTACTTC. Protein sequence: CASSPPKVSYEQYF.

The chain carries TRBV7-8 and TRBJ2-7; either TRBD1 or TRBD2 may supply D (6 bases each). This CDR3 region has 15 residues. Trimming took off 2 bases at V and 5 bases at J, with 16 bases between the two ends. CDR1 SGHVS and CDR2 FQNEAQ come from the germline V gene. CDR3 DNA sequence: TGTGCCAGCAGCTTACTAAACAGGGAGGACGACGAGCAGTACTTC. Amino acids: CASSLLNREDDEQYF.

In its sample, this clonotype was seen once. The chain uses TRBV7-9 and TRBJ1-1, with D hard to call. CDR3 length: 11 residues. Trimming took 6 bases from V and 0 from J, leaving 2 bases between them. Germline lookup yields CDR1 SEHNR and CDR2 FQNEAQ (reference sequence). CDR3 coding DNA: TGTGCCAGCAGGGTGAACACTGAAGCTTTCTTT. This gives the protein CASRVNTEAFF.

This chain joins TRBV2 and TRBJ1-5; possible D gene TRBD1, 5 bases. Trimming left V 3 bases short and J 1 base short, with 10 bases between. The CDR3 is 15 residues long. The germline CDR1 and CDR2 sequences are SNHLY and FYNNEI. The chain's CDR3 is CASSEFGGSNQPQHF. CDR3 in DNA: TGTGCCAGCAGTGAGTTCGGGGGAAGCAATCAGCCCCAGCATTTT.

The sample holds a few counts of this clonotype. The chain has TRBV4-1 and TRBJ2-7; D ambiguous. The ends were cut back, 1 base at V and 0 bases at J, with 10 bases in the middle. The germline gives CDR1 MGHRA, CDR2 YSYEKL. The CDR3 extends over 15 amino acids. The CDR3 region is CASSQGAISSYEQYF. In DNA form, the CDR3 reads TGCGCCAGCAGCCAAGGGGCGATTAGCTCCTACGAGCAGTACTTC.

The CDR3 loop is CSAKPGSDYEQYF. The CDR3, as DNA: TGCAGTGCTAAGCCGGGATCTGACTACGAGCAGTACTTC. The chain uses TRBV20-1 and TRBJ2-7; possibly TRBD2 for D (5 bases). In germline, CDR1 is DFQATT, CDR2 SNEGSKA (reference sequence). The CDR3 totals 13 residues. Trimming removed 4 bases from V and 3 bases from J, with 13 bases in between.

V is TRBV7-9 and J is TRBJ2-7, with D hard to call. The CDR3 is 13 amino acids. Germline V gene data show CDR1 as SEHNR and CDR2 as FQNEAQ (reference sequence). Deletions cut 5 bases from V and 6 bases from J, with 14 bases between. The CDR3 is CASSPPLFSEQYF. CDR3 nucleotides: TGTGCCAGCAGCCCCCCTCTATTTAGCGAGCAGTACTTC.

The chain carries TRBV2 and TRBJ1-6; a possible D gene is TRBD1 (6 bases). CDR3 length equals 14 residues. Germline lookup yields CDR1 SNHLY and CDR2 FYNNEI. Trimming took 10 bases from V and 6 from J, leaving 16 bases between them. Written as DNA, the CDR3 is TGTGCCACACAACAGGGCTACGGTAATTCACCCCTCCACTTT. This encodes CATQQGYGNSPLHF.

A remark on this clonotype: In this CDR3 the conserved last residue, phenylalanine or tryptophan, is missing, so a read error is likely. CDR3 amino acids: CASSVGGWADTQYL. As DNA, the CDR3 is TGTGCCAGCAGCGTAGGGGGGTGGGCCGATACGCAGTATCTT. The rearrangement uses TRBV9 and TRBJ2-3; D is perhaps TRBD1 or TRBD2 (5 bases each). With 0 bases removed from V and 6 bases from J, the gap between germline ends came to 11 bases. The CDR3 is made up of 14 amino acids. Germline-derived CDR1 and CDR2 are SGDLS and YYNGEE.